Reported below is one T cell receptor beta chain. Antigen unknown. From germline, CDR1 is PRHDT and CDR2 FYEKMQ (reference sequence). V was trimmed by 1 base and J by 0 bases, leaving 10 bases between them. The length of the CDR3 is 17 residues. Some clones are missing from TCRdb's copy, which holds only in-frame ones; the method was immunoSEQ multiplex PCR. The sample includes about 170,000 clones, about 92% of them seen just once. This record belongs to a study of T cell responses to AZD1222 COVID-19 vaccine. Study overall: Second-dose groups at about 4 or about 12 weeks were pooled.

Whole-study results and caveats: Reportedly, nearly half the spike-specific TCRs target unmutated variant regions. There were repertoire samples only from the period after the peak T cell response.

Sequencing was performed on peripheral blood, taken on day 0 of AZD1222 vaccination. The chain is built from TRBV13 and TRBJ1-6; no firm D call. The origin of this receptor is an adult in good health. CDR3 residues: CASSLARESSYNSPLHF. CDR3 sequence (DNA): TGTGCCAGCAGCTTAGCGCGGGAGAGCTCCTATAATTCACCCCTCCACTTT.